These 20 T cell receptor beta chains share one sample of origin, sequenced in a study of T cells in Graves' hyperthyroidism and ophthalmopathy. RNA transcripts yielded amplified TCR beta CDR3 regions. The HTBI set primed first-round TCR CDR3 RT-PCR. Using its own MiXCR run on the multiplex PCR reads, TCRdb lists one record per CDR3 protein. In the table there are over 650,000 distinct CDR3 sequences, 45% of which are singletons. The sample was peripheral blood or thyroid tissue (not recorded which). The source of these receptors is an adult man with Graves' disease, either hyperthyroidism or ophthalmopathy (not recorded which).

The chain has TRBV7-3 and TRBJ2-7, with 10 bases that match TRBD1. Unmatched junction bases numbered 10, after V lost 5 bases and J lost 6 bases. The CDR3 has 15 amino acids. Germline V gene sequence: CDR1 SGHTA, CDR2 FQGTGA. The CDR3 loop is CASSPTGGAMGEQYF. In DNA form, the CDR3 reads TGTGCCAGCAGCCCGACAGGGGGCGCGATGGGCGAGCAGTACTTC. Supplemented by reference TRBV7-3 and TRBJ2-7, the full variable domain reads GAGVSQTPSNKVTEKGKYVELRCDPISGHTALYWYRQSLGQGPEFLIYFQGTGAADDSGLPNDRFFAVRPEGSVSTLKIQRTERGDSAVYLCASSPTGGAMGEQYFGPGTRLTVT.

The V and J genes are TRBV20-1 and TRBJ2-5; D may be TRBD2 (6 bases). The CDR3 totals 12 residues. Germline values: CDR1 DFQATT, CDR2 SNEGSKA (reference sequence). The CDR3 DNA reads TGCAGCGGGAGAGTTGTACAAGAGACCCAGTACTTC. Protein sequence: CSGRVVQETQYF.

This clonotype was counted many times. The rearrangement uses TRBV25-1 and TRBJ2-7, with D uncertain. This CDR3 contains 13 residues. Germline values: CDR1 MGHDK, CDR2 SYGVNS. Trimming took off 1 base at V and 6 bases at J, with 10 bases between the two ends. This chain's CDR3 is CASSESGRGEQYF. The DNA of the CDR3 is TGTGCCAGCAGTGAATCTGGCAGAGGCGAGCAGTACTTC.

This clonotype came up many times. V is TRBV7-9 and J is TRBJ2-7; 9 bases line up with TRBD1. V lost 2 bases, J lost 4 bases, and 6 bases stayed unmatched. This CDR3 comprises 15 residues. The germline gives CDR1 SEHNR, CDR2 FQNEAQ (reference sequence). The CDR3 is CASSLTGQGTYEQYF. The CDR3 DNA follows: TGTGCCAGCAGCTTAACGGGACAGGGTACATACGAGCAGTACTTC.

The chain has TRBV7-9 and TRBJ1-5; TRBD1 matches at 9 bases. Germline assignment: CDR1 SEHNR and CDR2 FQNEAQ (reference sequence). CDR3 length: 15 residues. This CDR3 reads CATSYRGQGYQPQHF. The CDR3 DNA sequence: TGTGCAACCAGCTATAGGGGACAGGGCTATCAGCCCCAGCATTTT.

This clonotype was counted a few times. The chain joins TRBV6-6 to TRBJ1-2; a possible D gene is TRBD1 (5 bases). Trimming took 6 bases from V and 8 from J, leaving 16 bases between them. The V gene's germline CDR1 is MNHNY and CDR2 SVGAGI (reference sequence). This CDR3 region has 13 residues. For the CDR3, the DNA is TGTGCCAGCAGGCCAGACAGCTGGAAGGGCTACACCTTC. Its protein is CASRPDSWKGYTF.

This chain connects TRBV5-1 to TRBJ1-6; the D gene is possibly TRBD1 (6 bases). The germline V gene encodes CDR1 SGHRS and CDR2 YFSETQ. The CDR3 runs 14 residues. V was shortened by 0 bases and J by 10 bases, with 11 bases between the two germline ends. CDR3 DNA sequence: TGCGCCAGCAGCTTGGGCAGGGGATGGTCACCCCTCCACTTT. It is translated as CASSLGRGWSPLHF.

On this clonotype itself: A much larger clone differs by one base, so this may be a read error. The J gene is TRBJ2-7, the V gene TRBV20-1; 8 positions agree with TRBD1. Germline V lookup: CDR1 DFQATT, CDR2 SNEGSKA (reference sequence). Trimming took 3 bases from V and 6 from J; bases not matched to a gene: 7. The CDR3 is made up of 13 amino acids. The CDR3 region has the DNA TGCAGTGCTAGCCTTGACAGGGGACGCGAGCAGTACTTC. This encodes CSASLDRGREQYF.

This clonotype was detected once. An end of the junction does not agree with germline; a read error may underlie this. This sequence joins TRBV6-6 and TRBJ1-5, with D perhaps TRBD1 (6 bases). The CDR3 spans 14 residues. From germline, CDR1 is MNHNY and CDR2 SVGAGI (reference sequence). The CDR3: CAISDRYHNQPQHF. CDR3 bases: TGTGCCATCAGTGACAGGTACCACAATCAGCCCCAGCATTTT.

The V call is TRBV24-1, the J call TRBJ1-2; the D is unclear. CDR3 length equals 10 residues. Trimming removed 10 bases from V and 8 bases from J, with 10 bases in between. The V gene's germline CDR1 is KGHDR and CDR2 SFDVKD. The chain's CDR3 is CATGWRGYTF. In nucleotides, the CDR3 is TGTGCCACAGGGTGGAGGGGCTACACCTTC.

For this clonotype: Relative to the germline gene, one junction end is altered; a read error may explain this. V usage is TRBV11-3 and J usage is TRBJ2-5, with 7 bases identical to TRBD1. The germline gives CDR1 SGHNT, CDR2 YENEEA. There are 15 residues in the CDR3. CDR3 sequence (DNA): TGTGCCAGCGGCTTAGTCCGAGGGGGCGCAAAGACCCAGTACTTC. Translating it yields CASGLVRGGAKTQYF.

The DNA of the CDR3 is TGTGCCAGCCCACCAAACCGGACAGGGGGTGAAAAACTGTTTTTT. Its translation is CASPPNRTGGEKLFF. The chain couples TRBV2 to TRBJ1-4; 10 bases are shared with TRBD1. Germline-derived CDR1 and CDR2 are SNHLY and FYNNEI. V was clipped by 8 bases and J by 7 bases; unmatched bases: 10. The CDR3 totals 15 residues.

This clonotype was seen many times. The chain is built from TRBV6-6 and TRBJ1-3; D unresolved. This CDR3 is 13 amino acids long. V was clipped by 6 bases and J by 2 bases, with 8 bases between them. The germline gives CDR1 MNHNY, CDR2 SVGAGI (reference sequence). This CDR3 is CASSSSPGNTIYF. As DNA, the CDR3 is TGTGCCAGCAGCTCCTCTCCTGGAAACACCATATATTTT.

The chain couples TRBV15 to TRBJ1-5, with 7 bases that match TRBD1. Germline CDR1 is LNHNV and CDR2 is YYDKDF (reference sequence). J was trimmed by 10 bases and V by 0 bases; bases with no gene match: 12. The CDR3 covers 16 residues. The chain's CDR3 is CATSRDLTGEWSPQHF. CDR3 sequence (DNA): TGTGCCACCAGCAGAGATTTAACAGGGGAATGGAGTCCCCAGCATTTT.

The chain links TRBV9 to TRBJ2-2; no clear D gene. V was pared by 4 bases and J by 0 bases, with 7 bases between. The germline V gene has CDR1 SGDLS and CDR2 YYNGEE. There are 14 residues in the CDR3. The CDR3 is CASSFAPNTGELFF. For the CDR3, the DNA is TGTGCCAGCAGCTTCGCCCCGAACACCGGGGAGCTGTTTTTT.

This clonotype was recorded at least ten times. CDR3 amino acids: CSVLDRANSPLHF. DNA of the CDR3: TGCAGCGTCCTCGACAGGGCTAATTCACCCCTCCACTTT. The V and J genes are TRBV29-1 and TRBJ1-6; 7 bases align to TRBD1. The V gene end was trimmed by 6 bases and the J gene end by 6 bases; junction bases not matched to a gene: 5. Looked up from germline, CDR1 is SQVTM and CDR2 is ANQGSEA. CDR3 length: 13 residues.

This clonotype was recorded many times. The chain carries TRBV5-1 and TRBJ2-6; 14 nucleotides align to TRBD2. With 4 bases clipped from V and 0 bases from J, the junction kept 3 bases outside the gene matches. Germline values: CDR1 SGHRS, CDR2 YFSETQ. This CDR3 region has 18 residues. The CDR3 loop is CASSPGLAGGSGANVLTF. CDR3 sequence (DNA): TGCGCCAGCAGCCCAGGACTAGCGGGAGGCTCTGGGGCCAACGTCCTGACTTTC.

This clonotype has at least ten counts. The chain couples TRBV10-3 to TRBJ1-1, with D maybe TRBD1 (5 bases). The CDR3 consists of 12 residues. V lost 8 bases to trimming and J lost 3 bases, with 10 bases between them. In germline, CDR1 is ENHRY, CDR2 SYGVKD. CDR3 amino acids: CAIRDGDTEAFF. CDR3 DNA sequence: TGTGCCATCCGGGACGGGGACACTGAAGCTTTCTTT.

This clonotype was seen at least ten times. The chain is built from TRBV2 and TRBJ1-5; 8 bases agree with TRBD1. Germline lookup yields CDR1 SNHLY and CDR2 FYNNEI. The CDR3 has 15 residues. V dropped 6 bases and J dropped 5; count of bases not matched to a gene: 9. CDR3 nucleotide sequence: TGTGCCAGCAGCTTTGGGTCAGGGGGCGATCAGCCCCAGCATTTT. Residues: CASSFGSGGDQPQHF. The variable domain in full, completed from reference TRBV2 and TRBJ1-5, reads EPEVTQTPSHQVTQMGQEVILRCVPISNHLYFYWYRQILGQKVEFLVSFYNNEISEKSEIFDDQFSVERPDGSNFTLKIRSTKLEDSAMYFCASSFGSGGDQPQHFGDGTRLSIL.

This clonotype has ten or more counts. The gene calls are TRBV2 and TRBJ1-3, with D unresolved. Germline values: CDR1 SNHLY, CDR2 FYNNEI. V was shortened by 2 bases and J by 6 bases, with 11 bases between the two germline ends. This CDR3 has 14 residues. CDR3 nucleotides: TGTGCCAGCAGTGAATCCCAGTCCCTAAACACCATATATTTT. It yields the protein CASSESQSLNTIYF. The full variable domain, with the rest looked up from reference TRBV2 and TRBJ1-3, is EPEVTQTPSHQVTQMGQEVILRCVPISNHLYFYWYRQILGQKVEFLVSFYNNEISEKSEIFDDQFSVERPDGSNFTLKIRSTKLEDSAMYFCASSESQSLNTIYFGEGSWLTVV.